This TCR beta chain was identified during a study of PD-1 and CTLA-4 blockade in melanoma. Germline V CDR1 and CDR2: MGHRA, YSYEKL. CDR3 size: 15 residues. V gave up 1 base and J gave up 0 bases, with 7 bases separating them. Profiled with immunoSEQ multiplex PCR; TCRdb holds only in-frame clones, not every one. The table includes roughly 30,000 clones, approximately 90% detected once. This specimen was CD8+ T cells from peripheral blood, taken from a patient given anti-PD-1 treatment. The receptor was derived from a human donor with melanoma. The gene calls are TRBV4-1 and TRBJ1-3; D is ambiguous. In nucleotides, the CDR3 is TGCGCCAGCAGCCAAGGACGGGACTCTGGAAACACCATATATTTT. Translated: CASSQGRDSGNTIYF.